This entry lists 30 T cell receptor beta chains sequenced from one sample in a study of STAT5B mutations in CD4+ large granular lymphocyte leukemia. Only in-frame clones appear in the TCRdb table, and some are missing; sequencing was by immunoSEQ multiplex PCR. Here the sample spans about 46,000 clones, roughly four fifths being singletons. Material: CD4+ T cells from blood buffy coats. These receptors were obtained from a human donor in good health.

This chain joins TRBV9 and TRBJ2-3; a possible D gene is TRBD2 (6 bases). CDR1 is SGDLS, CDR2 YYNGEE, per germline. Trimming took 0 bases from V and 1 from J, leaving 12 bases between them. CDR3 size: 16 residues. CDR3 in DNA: TGTGCCAGCAGCGTAGTTCCCGGGAGTGGCACAGATACGCAGTATTTT. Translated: CASSVVPGSGTDTQYF.

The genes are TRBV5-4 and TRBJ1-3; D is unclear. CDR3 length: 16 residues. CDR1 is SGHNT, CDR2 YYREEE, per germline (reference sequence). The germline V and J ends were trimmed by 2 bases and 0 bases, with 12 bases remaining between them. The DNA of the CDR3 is TGTGCCAGCAGCTTTGGCAGTCAAAACTCTGGAAACACCATATATTTT. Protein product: CASSFGSQNSGNTIYF.

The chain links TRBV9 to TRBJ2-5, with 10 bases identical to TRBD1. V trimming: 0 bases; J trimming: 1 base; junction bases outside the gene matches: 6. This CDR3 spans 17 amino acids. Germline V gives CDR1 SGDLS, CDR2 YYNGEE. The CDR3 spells CASSVGGQGGIQETQYF. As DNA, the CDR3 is TGTGCCAGCAGCGTAGGAGGACAGGGGGGCATCCAAGAGACCCAGTACTTC.

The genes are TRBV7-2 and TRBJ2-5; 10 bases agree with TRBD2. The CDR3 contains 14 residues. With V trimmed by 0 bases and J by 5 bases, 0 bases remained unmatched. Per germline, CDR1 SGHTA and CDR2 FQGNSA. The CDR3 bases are TGTGCCAGCAGCTTAGCTAGCGGGAGGGAGACCCAGTACTTC. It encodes CASSLASGRETQYF. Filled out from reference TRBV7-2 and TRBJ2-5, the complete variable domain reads GAGVSQSPSNKVTEKGKDVELRCDPISGHTALYWYRQSLGQGLEFLIYFQGNSAPDKSGLPSDRFSAERTGGSVSTLTIQRTQQEDSAVYLCASSLASGRETQYFGPGTRLLVL.

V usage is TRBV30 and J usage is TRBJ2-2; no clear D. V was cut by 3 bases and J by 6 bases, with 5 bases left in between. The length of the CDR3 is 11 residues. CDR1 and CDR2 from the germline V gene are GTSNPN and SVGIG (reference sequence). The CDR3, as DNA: TGTGCCTGGAGAGGGTCCGGGGAGCTGTTTTTT. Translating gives CAWRGSGELFF.

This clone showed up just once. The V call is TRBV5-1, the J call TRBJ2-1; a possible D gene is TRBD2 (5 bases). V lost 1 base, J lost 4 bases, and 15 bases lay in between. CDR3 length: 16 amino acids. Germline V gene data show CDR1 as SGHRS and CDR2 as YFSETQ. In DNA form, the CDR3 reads TGCGCCAGCAGCTTGAATATAGTAGGGAGATACAATGAGCAGTTCTTC. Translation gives CASSLNIVGRYNEQFF.

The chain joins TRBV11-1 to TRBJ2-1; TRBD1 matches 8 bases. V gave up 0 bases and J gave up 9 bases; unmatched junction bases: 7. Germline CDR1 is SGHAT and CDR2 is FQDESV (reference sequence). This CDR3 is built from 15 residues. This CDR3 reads CASSLARAQGGEQFF. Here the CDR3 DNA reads TGTGCCAGCAGCTTAGCGAGGGCACAGGGGGGTGAGCAGTTCTTC. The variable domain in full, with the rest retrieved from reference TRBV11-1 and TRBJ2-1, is EAEVAQSPRYKITEKSQAVAFWCDPISGHATLYWYRQILGQGPELLVQFQDESVVDDSQLPKDRFSAERLKGVDSTLKIQPAELGDSAMYLCASSLARAQGGEQFFGPGTRLTVL.

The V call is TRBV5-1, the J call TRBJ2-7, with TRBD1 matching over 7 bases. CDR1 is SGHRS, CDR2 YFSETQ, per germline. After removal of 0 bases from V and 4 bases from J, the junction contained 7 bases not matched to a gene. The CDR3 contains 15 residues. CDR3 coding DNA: TGCGCCAGCAGCTTGGCTCCAGGGGGTGCGTACGAGCAGTACTTC. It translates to CASSLAPGGAYEQYF.

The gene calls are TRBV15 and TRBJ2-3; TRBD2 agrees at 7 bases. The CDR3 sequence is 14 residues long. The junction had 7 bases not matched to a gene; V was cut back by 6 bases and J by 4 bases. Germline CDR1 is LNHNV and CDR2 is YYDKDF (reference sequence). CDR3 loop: CATRTGRSSDTQYF. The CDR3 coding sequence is TGTGCCACCAGAACCGGGAGGAGTTCAGATACGCAGTATTTT.

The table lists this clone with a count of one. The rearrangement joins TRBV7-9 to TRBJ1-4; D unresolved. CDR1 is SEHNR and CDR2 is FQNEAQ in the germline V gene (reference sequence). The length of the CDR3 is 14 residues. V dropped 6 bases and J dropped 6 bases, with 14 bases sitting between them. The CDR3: CASRLLGLDEKLFF. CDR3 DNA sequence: TGTGCCAGCAGGTTGCTTGGGCTGGATGAAAAACTGTTTTTT.

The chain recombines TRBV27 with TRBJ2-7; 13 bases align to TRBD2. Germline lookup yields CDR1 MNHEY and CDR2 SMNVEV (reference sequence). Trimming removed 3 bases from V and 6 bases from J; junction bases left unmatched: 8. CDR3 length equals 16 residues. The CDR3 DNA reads TGTGCCAGCAGTTTGGGGCGGACTAGCGGGAGATTCGAGCAGTACTTC. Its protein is CASSLGRTSGRFEQYF.

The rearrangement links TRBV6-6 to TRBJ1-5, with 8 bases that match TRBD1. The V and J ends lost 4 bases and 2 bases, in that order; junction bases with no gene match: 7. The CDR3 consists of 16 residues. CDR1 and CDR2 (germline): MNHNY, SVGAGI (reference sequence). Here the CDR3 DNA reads TGTGCCAGCAGTTGGCAGGGGGCCGGAGGCAATCAGCCCCAGCATTTT. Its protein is CASSWQGAGGNQPQHF.

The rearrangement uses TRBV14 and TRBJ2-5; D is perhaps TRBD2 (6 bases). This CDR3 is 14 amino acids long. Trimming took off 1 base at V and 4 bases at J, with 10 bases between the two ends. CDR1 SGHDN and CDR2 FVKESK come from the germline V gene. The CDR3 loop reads CASSQASASETQYF. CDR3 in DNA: TGTGCCAGCAGCCAAGCTAGCGCCTCAGAGACCCAGTACTTC.

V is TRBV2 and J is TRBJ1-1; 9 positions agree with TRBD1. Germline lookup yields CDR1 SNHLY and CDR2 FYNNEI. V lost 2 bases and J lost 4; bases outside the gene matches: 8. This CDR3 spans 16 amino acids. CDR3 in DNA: TGTGCCAGCAGTGAACTGAGACAGGGGGGAAGCACTGAAGCTTTCTTT. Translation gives CASSELRQGGSTEAFF.

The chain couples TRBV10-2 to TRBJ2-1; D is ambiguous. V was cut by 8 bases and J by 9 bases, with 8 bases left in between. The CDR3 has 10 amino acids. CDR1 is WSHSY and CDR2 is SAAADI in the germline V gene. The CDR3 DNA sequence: TGCGCCAGCGGTTGGGGTGAGCAGTTCTTC. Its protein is CASGWGEQFF.

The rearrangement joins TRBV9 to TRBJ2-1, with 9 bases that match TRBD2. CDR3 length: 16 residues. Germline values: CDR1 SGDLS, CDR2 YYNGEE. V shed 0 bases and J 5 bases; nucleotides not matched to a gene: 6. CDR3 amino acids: CASSVGRGGIDNEQFF. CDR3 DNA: TGTGCCAGCAGCGTAGGGCGGGGGGGAATTGACAATGAGCAGTTCTTC.

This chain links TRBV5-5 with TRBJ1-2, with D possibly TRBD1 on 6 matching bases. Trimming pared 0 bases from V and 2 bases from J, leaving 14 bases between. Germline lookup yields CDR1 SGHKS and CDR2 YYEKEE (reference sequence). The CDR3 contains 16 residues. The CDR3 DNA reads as TGTGCCAGCAGCTTGGCCGTGCTCAGGGGCAACTATGGCTACACCTTC. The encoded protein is CASSLAVLRGNYGYTF. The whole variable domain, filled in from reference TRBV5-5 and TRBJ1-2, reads DAGVTQSPTHLIKTRGQQVTLRCSPISGHKSVSWYQQVLGQGPQFIFQYYEKEERGRGNFPDRFSARQFPNYSSELNVNALLLGDSALYLCASSLAVLRGNYGYTFGSGTRLTVV.

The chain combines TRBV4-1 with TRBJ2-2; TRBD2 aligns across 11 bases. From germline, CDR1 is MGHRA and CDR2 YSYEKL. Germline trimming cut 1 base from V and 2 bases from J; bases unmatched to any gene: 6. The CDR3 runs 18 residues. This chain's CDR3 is CASSQGGGLAVNTGELFF. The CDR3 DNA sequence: TGCGCCAGCAGCCAAGGGGGGGGACTAGCGGTTAACACCGGGGAGCTGTTTTTT.

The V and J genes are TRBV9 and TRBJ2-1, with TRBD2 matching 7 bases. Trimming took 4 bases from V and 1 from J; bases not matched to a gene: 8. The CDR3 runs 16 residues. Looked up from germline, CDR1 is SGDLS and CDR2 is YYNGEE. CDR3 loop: CASSLAGTKSYNEQFF. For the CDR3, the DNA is TGTGCCAGCAGCCTGGCCGGGACTAAGTCCTACAATGAGCAGTTCTTC. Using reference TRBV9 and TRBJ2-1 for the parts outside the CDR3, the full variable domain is DSGVTQTPKHLITATGQRVTLRCSPRSGDLSVYWYQQSLDQGLQFLIQYYNGEERAKGNILERFSAQQFPDLHSELNLSSLELGDSALYFCASSLAGTKSYNEQFFGPGTRLTVL.

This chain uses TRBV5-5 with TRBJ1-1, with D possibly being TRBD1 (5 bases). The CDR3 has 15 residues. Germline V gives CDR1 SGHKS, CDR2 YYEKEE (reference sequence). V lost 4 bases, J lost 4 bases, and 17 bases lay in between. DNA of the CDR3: TGTGCCAGCAGCCGGCGGGGGGTATGGGGCACTGAAGCTTTCTTT. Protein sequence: CASSRRGVWGTEAFF.

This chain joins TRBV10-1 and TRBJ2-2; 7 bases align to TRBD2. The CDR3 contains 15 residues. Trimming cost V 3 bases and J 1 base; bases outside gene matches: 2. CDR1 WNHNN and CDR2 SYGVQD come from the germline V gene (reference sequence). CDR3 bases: TGCGCCAGCAGTGACCAGCGGGAGAACACCGGGGAGCTGTTTTTT. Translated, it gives CASSDQRENTGELFF.

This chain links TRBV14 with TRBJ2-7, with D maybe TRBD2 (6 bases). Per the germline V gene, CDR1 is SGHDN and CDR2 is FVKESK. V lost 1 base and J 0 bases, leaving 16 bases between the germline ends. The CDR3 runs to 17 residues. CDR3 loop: CASSQVGGTLYSYEQYF. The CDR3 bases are TGTGCCAGCAGCCAAGTGGGGGGTACCCTTTACTCCTACGAGCAGTACTTC.

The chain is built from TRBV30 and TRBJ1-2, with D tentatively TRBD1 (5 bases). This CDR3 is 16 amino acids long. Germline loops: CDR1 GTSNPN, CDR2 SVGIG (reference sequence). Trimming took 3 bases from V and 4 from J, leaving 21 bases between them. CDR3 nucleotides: TGTGCCTGGAGGCGACCAGCGGGACGGCGCCCCTATGGCTACACCTTC. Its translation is CAWRRPAGRRPYGYTF.

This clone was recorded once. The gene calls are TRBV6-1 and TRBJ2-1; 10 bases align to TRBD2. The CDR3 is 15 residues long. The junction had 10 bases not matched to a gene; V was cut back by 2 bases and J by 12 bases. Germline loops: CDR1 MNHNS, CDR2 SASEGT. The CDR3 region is CASSEKLAGSRGQFF. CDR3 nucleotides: TGTGCCAGCAGTGAAAAACTAGCGGGGTCCAGGGGGCAGTTCTTC.

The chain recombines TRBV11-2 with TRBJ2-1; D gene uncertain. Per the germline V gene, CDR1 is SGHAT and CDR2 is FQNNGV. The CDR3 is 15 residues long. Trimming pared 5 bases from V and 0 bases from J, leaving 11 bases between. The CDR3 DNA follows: TGTGCCAGCAGCCTTGGCATTTCCTCCTACAATGAGCAGTTCTTC. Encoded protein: CASSLGISSYNEQFF. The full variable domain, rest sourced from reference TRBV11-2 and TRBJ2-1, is EAGVAQSPRYKIIEKRQSVAFWCNPISGHATLYWYQQILGQGPKLLIQFQNNGVVDDSQLPKDRFSAERLKGVDSTLKIQPAKLEDSAVYLCASSLGISSYNEQFFGPGTRLTVL.

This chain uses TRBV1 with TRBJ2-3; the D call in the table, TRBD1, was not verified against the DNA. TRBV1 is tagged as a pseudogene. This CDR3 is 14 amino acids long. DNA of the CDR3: TGCACCAGCAGCCACAGGGCAAAGGATTATACGCAGTATTTT. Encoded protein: CTSSHRAKDYTQYF.

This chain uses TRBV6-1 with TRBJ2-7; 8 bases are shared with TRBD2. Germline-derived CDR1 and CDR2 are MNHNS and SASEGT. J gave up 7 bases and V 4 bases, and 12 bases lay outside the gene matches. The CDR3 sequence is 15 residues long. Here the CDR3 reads CASSGRPGGAGEQYF. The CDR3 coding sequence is TGTGCCAGCAGTGGGCGCCCGGGGGGGGCGGGGGAGCAGTACTTC.

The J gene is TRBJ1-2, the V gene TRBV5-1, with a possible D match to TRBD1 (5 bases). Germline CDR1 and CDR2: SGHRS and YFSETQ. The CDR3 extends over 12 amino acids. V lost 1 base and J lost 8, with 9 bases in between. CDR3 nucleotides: TGCGCCAGCAGCTTGCAGGGCGGGGGCTACACCTTC. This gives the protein CASSLQGGGYTF.

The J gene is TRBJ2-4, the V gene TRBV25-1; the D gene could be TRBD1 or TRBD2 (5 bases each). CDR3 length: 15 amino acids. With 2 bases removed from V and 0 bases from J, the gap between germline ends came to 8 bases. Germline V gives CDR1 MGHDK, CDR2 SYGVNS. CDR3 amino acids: CASSEGGLAKNIQYF. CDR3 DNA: TGTGCCAGCAGTGAAGGGGGATTAGCCAAAAACATTCAGTACTTC.

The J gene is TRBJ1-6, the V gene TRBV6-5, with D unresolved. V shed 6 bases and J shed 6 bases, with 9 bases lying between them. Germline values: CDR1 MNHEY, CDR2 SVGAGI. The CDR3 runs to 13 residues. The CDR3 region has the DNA TGTGCCAGCAGCGAACGCCTTAATTCACCCCTCCACTTT. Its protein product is CASSERLNSPLHF.